This T cell receptor beta chain was recorded in a study of beta chain features in type 1 diabetes (dated by TCRdb to the late 2010s). Regarding the study in general: No differences in mean age, gender distribution, total cell number or subset yield were found between patients and healthy donors. Regulatory and stem cell-like memory subsets were isolated from only 8 patients and about eight healthy donors, whereas naive and central memory subsets came from all 30 or so donors. Across all samples, approximately 100 million sorted cells were examined, and cell number per subset correlated strongly with RNA yield. In the study, recently diagnosed type 1 diabetes patients and matched healthy donors were compared on the TCRB repertoires of their sorted circulating CD4+ T cell subsets. What the research found in general, with its limitations: Because cDNA rather than genomic DNA was sequenced, highly expressing activated cells could have been over-represented, although no difference in activation and CD3 levels was found between groups. HLA sub-analyses involved small numbers of individuals, so any influence of HLA type on TCRB rearrangement remained unresolved. Fewer insertions and more nucleotide deletions at VDJ recombination sites were observed in patients with type 1 diabetes, implying thymic rearrangement abnormalities. Naive, central memory and regulatory TCRB repertoires appeared to be more alike among patients than among healthy donors. In all four CD4+ subsets, TCRB CDR3 length was moderately but significantly shorter in type 1 diabetes patients. PCR might favor shorter templates, but patient and control samples were amplified and corrected together, so any skew would affect both groups equally.

A single peripheral blood draw of approximately 110 mL on average was collected from each donor into heparinised tubes. Naive, central memory, regulatory and stem cell-like memory CD4+ T cells were sorted on a BD FACSAria II using a panel including CD45RO, CCR7, CD25, CD127, CD95 and CD27. Every sorted population had a purity above 95%. PBMCs were isolated right away by Lymphoprep density gradient centrifugation and were stained directly, without culture. So that batch effects would be minimized, each experiment stained and sorted samples in pairs, pairing one healthy donor with one patient. For this clone: Its target antigen remains unknown. Per-nucleotide qualities are absent, and no much larger clonotype sits a single base away.

The High Capacity cDNA Reverse Transcription Kit was used to reverse transcribe all of the isolated RNA, meaning that expressed TCRB transcripts were what got sequenced. Naive, central memory and regulatory T cell samples underwent deep immunoSEQ sequencing, averaging about 3.3 million total reads per sample. Sorted cells were lysed in RLT buffer and RNA was extracted with DNase-treated RNeasy Micro or Mini kits, depending on cell number. Each cell subset was processed on its own to prevent cross-contamination, while patient and healthy donor samples were processed together. TCRB sequences were amplified from cDNA with the immunoSEQ multiplex PCR, producing 87-bp fragments spanning the CDR3 region. Sequencing of the amplicons was done on the Illumina HiSeq platform. In the original analysis: Synthetic template baselines were used to correct PCR bias computationally, reads within Hamming distance 2 were collapsed, and singletons that could not be merged were discarded. Reads were aligned against IMGT to assign V, D and J genes, CDR3 length and insertions or deletions at six rearrangement sites. Within each subset, clonotype counts were normalized to sorted cell number, and only after that were true diversity and Gini coefficients computed with the tcR R package. Repertoire sharing was quantified using the overlap coefficient calculated on TCRB nucleotide sequences. Out-of-frame TCRB sequences from naive cells were analyzed as a proxy for the pre-selection repertoire. TCRdb obtained this table from immuneACCESS and retained in-frame rearrangements with V and J assigned. These tables miss some clones; where compared with another copy, unresolved V genes account for less than half of the shortfall, and the remainder is unexplained. V, J and clone size were drawn from that table, and D and trimming were deduced from the DNA. The sample has about 360,000 clones on record, roughly an eighth of them singletons. Approximately 0.015% of the sample comes from the top ten.

For CDR1 and CDR2, the germline V gene (reference sequence) lists MNHNY and SVGAGI. CDR3 length: 15 amino acids, cysteine to phenylalanine. The retained sequence is limited to the CDR3, 45 bases, with the frame set at the first base. V gives up 3 bases and J gives up 14 bases, and the segment between their germline ends measures 23 bases. The sequencing sample was made of naive CD4+ T cells from blood. What this sample's cell subset or site label stands for: true naive CD4+ T cells. This clonotype was sampled from a man aged 18 to 29 in good health. The sequence is built from TRBV6-6 and TRBJ2-1; the D segment could be TRBD1, given 6 matching bases. The CDR3 protein is CASSYSNSGQGSEFF. The bases read TGTGCCAGCAGTTATTCCAACTCGGGGCAGGGGTCTGAGTTCTTC.